This T cell receptor beta chain came from a study of T cell responses to AZD1222 COVID-19 vaccine. General study points: The number of AZD1222 recipients seropositive at baseline was only five to seven. Nearly half of spike-specific TCRs reportedly target unmutated variant regions.

Per germline, CDR1 MDHEN and CDR2 SYDVKM. The CDR3 contains 15 residues. Trimming took off 5 bases at V and 4 bases at J, with 15 bases between the two ends. In regard to this clone: What it binds is not known.

Libraries were prepared by immunoSEQ multiplex PCR; TCRdb keeps only in-frame clonotypes and omits some of them. The sample carries fewer than 200,000 clones, around 90% recorded once. The chain uses TRBV28 and TRBJ1-5, with a weak D call TRBD1 (5 bases). The sequence derives from an adult in good health. The specimen was peripheral blood, collected on day 0 of AZD1222 vaccination. The CDR3 nucleotides read TGTGCCAGCAGTCCTTCTACAGGTGAAAATCAGCCCCAGCATTTT. This sequence encodes CASSPSTGENQPQHF.